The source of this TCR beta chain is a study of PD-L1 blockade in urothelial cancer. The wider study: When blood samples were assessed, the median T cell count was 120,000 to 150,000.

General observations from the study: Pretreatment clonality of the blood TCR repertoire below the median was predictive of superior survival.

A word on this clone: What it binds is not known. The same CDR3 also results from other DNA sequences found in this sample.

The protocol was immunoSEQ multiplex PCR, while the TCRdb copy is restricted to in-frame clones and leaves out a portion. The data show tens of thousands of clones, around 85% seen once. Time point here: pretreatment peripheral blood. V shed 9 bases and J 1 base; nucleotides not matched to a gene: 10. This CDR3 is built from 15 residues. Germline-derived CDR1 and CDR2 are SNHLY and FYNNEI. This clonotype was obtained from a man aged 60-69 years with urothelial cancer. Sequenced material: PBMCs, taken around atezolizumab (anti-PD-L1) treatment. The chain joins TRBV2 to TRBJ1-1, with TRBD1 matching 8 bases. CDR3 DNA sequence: TGTGCCAGTAGCCTTAGACAGGGGAAGAACACTGAAGCTTTCTTT. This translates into CASSLRQGKNTEAFF.